The T cell receptor (beta chain) described here comes from a study of shared clonotypes between healthy human individuals (dated by TCRdb to 2020 to 2021). Regarding the research as a whole: A couple of women and a few men aged 18 to 49 years were included in the cohort. For each donor, three plates each were used for CD4 naive and CD4 memory, two plates were used for CD8 naive, and one plate was used for CD8 memory. Libraries were prepared and TCR repertoires were sequenced by different laboratories using diverse techniques, in order to increase sequencing depth and limit assay-specific biases. To estimate repertoire size and how much clonotypes are shared between individuals, the study performed deep sequencing of blood TCR repertoires from a few healthy adults. Each donor's leukapheresis produced roughly between roughly 0.94 and 9.5 billion PBMCs. Overall study outcomes, separate from this receptor: Naive subsets generally had larger estimated clonotype richness than memory subsets. When a handful of donors were compared, the shared fraction of clonotypes was around 5.1% for naive CD4, around 3.5% for naive CD8, 2% to 2.5% for memory CD4, and around 0.37% for memory CD8. Even with the large sequencing depth, rarefaction of the sorted-subset datasets indicated that sequencing was incomplete. Based on pairwise subsampling, the degree of clonotype sharing among donors was expected to be affected by sequencing depth. Higher generation probabilities were observed for clonotypes shared by all four sorted-subset donors than for non-shared clonotypes. Because the study included only a small number of donors, the genetic and exposure-history diversity represented was limited. Only blood was sampled, and tissue TCR repertoires likely differ from those in blood.

Using the deep immunoSEQ assay, multiplex PCR amplified TCR CDR3 regions from genomic DNA. Extracted genomic DNA from each cell subset was spread evenly across all wells of several immunoSEQ 96-well plates, with each plate serving as a replicate. For sorted subsets, about 200 ng genomic DNA, equal to approximately 30,000 T cell genomes, was loaded into each replicate PCR. The purified libraries were quantified using a Qubit 3.0 fluorometer, sized with a Bioanalyzer 2100, and then quantified again using the KAPA Library Quantification kit. Every immunoSEQ 96-well plate was sequenced on a dedicated single-read 150-cycle Illumina NextSeq 550 flow cell. The authors processed their data as follows. The immunoSEQ output contained only junctional sequences without quality scores, so filtering could not match that applied to full-length reads. Sequences were annotated with PyIR, a Python wrapper for IgBLAST v1.9, and V/J genes and CDR3 were assigned using IMGT germline references. Reads were removed for weak V/J assignments (E-value above 1e-6), missing CDR3, stop codons, out-of-frame junctions, or ambiguous translated residues. V3J clonotypes were defined as sequences sharing the same inferred V gene, J gene, and CDR3 amino acid sequence. The percentage overlap between two repertoires was calculated by dividing the number of shared unique clonotypes by the size of the smaller repertoire. Repertoire richness was assessed with RTK rarefaction, the Chao1 estimator, and Recon v2.1 estimates of unobserved clonotypes. OLGA was used to compute generation probabilities for all TCRbeta clonotypes that the gDNA method yielded from a handful of donors. As stored in TCRdb, this immuneACCESS dataset retains in-frame rearrangements with V and J assigned. A fraction of the clones does not appear; measured against another copy, unresolved V genes explain less than half of the discrepancy, and the remainder lacks a known reason. Clone size and the V and J calls come from that table; the DNA yielded D and trimming. The sample table lists some 2,500,000 clones, 92% of them with a count of one. The ten most abundant clones make up approximately 0.4% of the sample.

For this clone: Its specific antigen is unknown. Per-base qualities were not stored, and no clone one base away is much larger.

Healthy HIV-negative adults with no recently reported acute infections or vaccinations were included as donors. All donors were Caucasian adults living in Nashville, Tennessee, USA. Magnetic negative selection was used to enrich CD4+ T cells, after which naive cells were positively selected on CD45RA and the negative fraction became the memory subset. Blood was collected by leukapheresis, and PBMCs were isolated by Ficoll-Histopaque density gradient centrifugation and then cryopreserved in liquid nitrogen vapor phase. Purity and quantity of every magnetically sorted T cell population were checked by analytical flow cytometry. Genomic DNA was isolated from each sorted fraction and quantified by UV absorbance on a Nanodrop 2000c. CDR1 is given as SGDLS and CDR2 as YYNGEE, both from the germline V gene. V loses 7 bases at its end and J loses 3 bases; junction bases beyond the gene matches: 3. The CDR3 measures 13 amino acids from cysteine to phenylalanine. Only CDR3 DNA is held: 39 bases, read in frame from base 1.

Here the chain combines TRBV9 and TRBJ2-3; 9 bases in the middle match TRBD1. Input material: naive CD4+ T cells from PBMCs. The sample's cell subset or site, from its label and the paper: CD45RA+ positively selected. This clonotype was sampled from a man younger than 35 in good health. Some clones in this sample may be carry-over from other donors' samples. CDR3 reads: CASRGTGTDTQYF. The DNA reads as follows: TGTGCCAGCCGCGGGACAGGGACAGATACGCAGTATTTT.